The T cell receptor beta chain described here comes from a study of T-cell reconstitution after alpha-beta-depleted transplantation in children. Findings and limits, study-wide: T-cell counts and diversity at one year following transplant were attributed mainly to newly produced T cells. Recipient T cells and thymic progenitors that survived were the source of the high TCRbeta diversity seen at day 60 in some patients. The origin of alpha-beta T cells about two months after transplant was reportedly several hundred expanded graft clones.

CDR3 size: 16 residues. Germline V lookup: CDR1 SNHLY, CDR2 FYNNEI. Trimming cost V 1 base and J 3 bases; bases outside gene matches: 6. This clonotype was seen many times. Its antigen is undetermined. Unique molecular identifiers were used to barcode this TCRbeta library. TCRdb re-analysed the PCR reads in MiXCR, keeping a single row per CDR3 protein. The sample consists of over 90,000 distinct CDR3 sequences, around 6.1% of them appearing once. V and J are TRBV2 and TRBJ2-7; 10 nucleotides agree with TRBD1. The receptor comes from a female patient aged 2-10 years who had a stem cell transplant for Fanconi anemia, so the T cells may come from the graft donor. The input for sequencing was PBMCs, mostly from graft donor cells, taken 60 days after TCRalphabeta/CD19-depleted stem cell transplant. This CDR3 reads CASSEGQGQGDYEQYF. DNA for the CDR3: TGTGCCAGCAGTGAAGGTCAAGGACAGGGGGACTACGAGCAGTACTTC.